This T cell receptor beta chain was captured by sequencing in a study of T cell responses to AZD1222 COVID-19 vaccine. Overall study context: Combined were second doses at about 4 or about 12 weeks. The study's findings and limits: Just five or six AZD1222 recipients were seropositive at baseline. Spike-specific TCR breadth and depth both grew after two AZD1222 doses.

The protocol was immunoSEQ multiplex PCR, while the TCRdb copy is restricted to in-frame clones and leaves out a portion. The sample carries about 110,000 clones, about 86% recorded once. This clone appeared a single time. Its specificity is unknown. The V and J ends lost 0 bases and 5 bases respectively, with 17 bases between them. There are 16 residues in the CDR3. Per germline, CDR1 SGHRS and CDR2 YFSETQ. The chain carries TRBV5-1 and TRBJ2-5, with a possible D match to TRBD2 (7 bases). This TCR was recovered from an adult in good health. The sequenced sample was peripheral blood, obtained on day 0 of AZD1222 vaccination. The CDR3 here is CASSLGRGATWETQYF. In DNA, the CDR3 is TGCGCCAGCAGCTTGGGTCGGGGGGCGACGTGGGAGACCCAGTACTTC.